The 14 T cell receptor beta chains presented below share a single source sample, sequenced in a study of Tregs in tolerant kidney transplant recipients. Sequenced by immunoSEQ multiplex PCR; TCRdb stores in-frame clones only, minus some. This table has 110,000 or so clones, roughly 89% appearing once. The input for sequencing was CD4+ T cells from blood, taken before the transplant. Receptors originate from a human donor who received a combined kidney and bone marrow transplant.

The chain links TRBV19 to TRBJ1-6; D is uncertain. The ends were cut back, 5 bases at V and 4 bases at J, with 12 bases in the middle. Germline CDR1 LNHDA, CDR2 SQIVND (reference sequence). The CDR3 runs 15 residues. Written as DNA, the CDR3 is TGTGCCAGTAGTTTCTCCGCAGGATATAATTCACCCCTCCACTTT. Translated, it gives CASSFSAGYNSPLHF. The full variable domain, rest sourced from reference TRBV19 and TRBJ1-6, is DGGITQSPKYLFRKEGQNVTLSCEQNLNHDAMYWYRQDPGQGLRLIYYSQIVNDFQKGDIAEGYSVSREKKESFPLTVTSAQKNPTAFYLCASSFSAGYNSPLHFGNGTRLTVT.

This chain uses TRBV2 with TRBJ1-1; D possibly corresponds to TRBD1 (6 bases). The CDR3 is made up of 13 amino acids. Trimming removed 9 bases at V and 5 bases at J, with 16 bases between. CDR1 and CDR2 from the germline V gene are SNHLY and FYNNEI. CDR3 in DNA: TGTGCCAGACGTAAAACAGGGCTGACTGAAGCTTTCTTT. Protein: CARRKTGLTEAFF.

The chain recombines TRBV28 with TRBJ1-5, with D tentatively TRBD1 (6 bases). Germline V lookup: CDR1 MDHEN, CDR2 SYDVKM. The CDR3 is made up of 17 amino acids. With 4 bases removed from V and 1 base from J, the gap between germline ends came to 17 bases. The CDR3 protein is CASSSDRQGKSNQPQHF. The DNA for the CDR3 is TGTGCCAGCAGTTCCGACAGGCAGGGAAAGAGCAATCAGCCCCAGCATTTT.

The sample holds a few counts of this clone. The chain recombines TRBV6-5 with TRBJ1-2; TRBD1 might be the D (6 bases). The CDR3 spans 15 residues. CDR1 is MNHEY, CDR2 SVGAGI, per germline. V lost 0 bases, J lost 2 bases, and 10 bases lay in between. CDR3 in amino acids: CASSYSIGTNYGYTF. CDR3 DNA: TGTGCCAGCAGTTACTCGATAGGGACAAACTATGGCTACACCTTC.

V and J are TRBV12-5 and TRBJ2-3; a possible D gene is TRBD1 (6 bases). CDR1 is LGHNT, CDR2 FRNRAP, per germline. The V gene lost 6 bases and the J gene lost 2 bases, with 12 bases spanning the gap. The CDR3 consists of 14 residues. The CDR3, as DNA: TGTGCTAGTGGCCCAGGGACACCCACAGATACGCAGTATTTT. This codes for CASGPGTPTDTQYF.

CDR3 region: CSVDGTGAGGSGYEQYF. The CDR3 nucleotides read TGCAGCGTTGATGGGACAGGGGCGGGCGGGAGCGGCTACGAGCAGTACTTC. The chain couples TRBV29-1 to TRBJ2-7; the match to TRBD1 covers 10 bases. The CDR3 extends over 17 amino acids. Germline loops: CDR1 SQVTM, CDR2 ANQGSEA. The ends lost 3 bases at V and 3 bases at J; junction bases unmatched: 14.

This clone came up once. The rearrangement uses TRBV6-1 and TRBJ2-1; 11 positions agree with TRBD1. The junction had 9 bases not matched to a gene; V was cut back by 10 bases and J by 10 bases. Germline loops: CDR1 MNHNS, CDR2 SASEGT. There are 13 residues in the CDR3. The CDR3 reads CATSGQGGGEQFF. The CDR3 DNA follows: TGTGCCACTTCGGGACAGGGGGGGGGCGAGCAGTTCTTC.

The chain joins TRBV4-3 to TRBJ2-5; D call uncertain. The CDR3 spans 13 residues. In germline, CDR1 is LGHNA, CDR2 YSLEER. The ends were cut back, 3 bases at V and 5 bases at J, with 10 bases in the middle. As DNA, the CDR3 is TGCGCCAGCAGCCATCCCCGGAGTGAGACCCAGTACTTC. Protein: CASSHPRSETQYF.

The rearrangement joins TRBV6-1 to TRBJ2-5, with D maybe TRBD2 (5 bases). Germline lookup yields CDR1 MNHNS and CDR2 SASEGT. The CDR3 has 14 amino acids. V was clipped by 2 bases and J by 5 bases, with 12 bases between them. The CDR3 coding sequence is TGTGCCAGCAGTGAATACGGACTCGAGGAGACCCAGTACTTC. This translates into CASSEYGLEETQYF.

CDR3 bases: TGCGCCAGCAGCCAAGGGCCCTCTGGAAACACCATATATTTT. Translation: CASSQGPSGNTIYF. V gene TRBV4-1 combines with J gene TRBJ1-3; D is undetermined. The ends were cut back, 1 base at V and 0 bases at J, with 4 bases in the middle. The CDR3 runs 14 residues. CDR1 and CDR2 (germline): MGHRA, YSYEKL.

The chain recombines TRBV7-2 with TRBJ1-2, with D possibly being TRBD1 (5 bases). Germline V gives CDR1 SGHTA, CDR2 FQGNSA. The CDR3 covers 13 residues. V was cut by 5 bases and J by 6 bases, with 13 bases left in between. The DNA for the CDR3 is TGTGCCAGCAGCCCGGATCACAGGCATGGCTACACCTTC. Translation: CASSPDHRHGYTF.

The chain employs TRBV11-2 and TRBJ2-2, with D perhaps TRBD1 (6 bases). Germline lookup yields CDR1 SGHAT and CDR2 FQNNGV. The CDR3 contains 14 residues. Deletions cut 3 bases from V and 1 base from J, with 6 bases between. The chain's CDR3 is CASSLTGNTGELFF. The CDR3 DNA reads TGTGCCAGCAGCTTGACAGGGAACACCGGGGAGCTGTTTTTT. Variable domain in full (rest from reference TRBV11-2 and TRBJ2-2): EAGVAQSPRYKIIEKRQSVAFWCNPISGHATLYWYQQILGQGPKLLIQFQNNGVVDDSQLPKDRFSAERLKGVDSTLKIQPAKLEDSAVYLCASSLTGNTGELFFGEGSRLTVL.

This clone has only a few counts. V is TRBV11-2 and J is TRBJ2-1; 9 nucleotides align to TRBD1. The CDR3 is 16 amino acids. The V gene end was trimmed by 2 bases and the J gene end by 1 base; junction bases not matched to a gene: 3. From germline, CDR1 is SGHAT and CDR2 FQNNGV. The CDR3 here is CASSLSGQGSYNEQFF. The CDR3 DNA reads as TGTGCCAGCAGCTTATCGGGACAGGGTTCCTACAATGAGCAGTTCTTC.

The rearrangement joins TRBV6-5 to TRBJ1-2; D is uncertain. This CDR3 is built from 14 residues. V was shortened by 8 bases and J by 4 bases, with 17 bases between the two germline ends. Germline V gives CDR1 MNHEY, CDR2 SVGAGI. The CDR3 nucleotides read TGTGCCAGCGGGTTAGGAAGGCGGAGCTATGGCTACACCTTC. Its translation: CASGLGRRSYGYTF.